The 11 T cell receptor beta chains below were found in one sample sequenced in a study of Graves' ophthalmopathy and Graves' hyperthyroidism. The study amplified TCR beta CDR3 regions using RNA transcripts. HTBI primers primed a first-round RT-PCR, and a second-round multiplex PCR followed. TCRdb reanalysed the multiplex PCR reads using MiXCR and keeps one entry per CDR3 protein. The sample shows 300,000 to 450,000 distinct CDR3 sequences, approximately 18% of them seen only once. Input material: peripheral blood. All receptors derive from an adult woman with stable Graves' hyperthyroidism.

On this clonotype: A single base separates this from a much larger clone, so it may be a read error. The gene calls are TRBV12-3 or TRBV12-4 and TRBJ1-2; 7 bases fit TRBD1. The trim removed 6 bases at V and 3 bases at J, leaving 7 bases unmatched. There are 14 residues in the CDR3. The DNA for the CDR3 is TGTGCCAGCAGCTCCTCGGACAGGTACTATGGCTACACCTTC. It is translated as CASSSSDRYYGYTF.

This clonotype was seen at least ten times. The chain carries TRBV20-1 and TRBJ1-6; D unresolved. The germline V gene encodes CDR1 DFQATT and CDR2 SNEGSKA (reference sequence). V was clipped by 4 bases and J by 4 bases, with 14 bases between them. This CDR3 is 15 amino acids long. CDR3 protein: CSAKAGNGYNSPLHF. The CDR3 coding sequence is TGCAGTGCTAAGGCGGGGAACGGGTATAATTCACCCCTCCACTTT.

This clonotype appeared many times. J is TRBJ2-5 and V is TRBV4-1, with 9 positions matching TRBD2. CDR3 length: 18 residues. V trimming: 4 bases; J trimming: 1 base; junction bases outside the gene matches: 13. Germline CDR1 reads MGHRA; CDR2 reads YSYEKL. The CDR3 DNA is TGCGCCAGCAGCCTTACCATTGTAGCGGGAGTCTTCCAAGAGACCCAGTACTTC. Its protein is CASSLTIVAGVFQETQYF.

This rearrangement joins TRBV12-3 or TRBV12-4 to TRBJ2-5; 10 nucleotides agree with TRBD1. Trimming cost V 3 bases and J 5 bases; bases outside gene matches: 6. The CDR3 extends over 15 amino acids. For the CDR3, the DNA is TGTGCCAGCAGTTTTGGGACAGGGGCGTGGGAGACCCAGTACTTC. Translated, it gives CASSFGTGAWETQYF.

The chain couples TRBV20-1 to TRBJ2-5; perhaps TRBD1 as D (5 bases). Germline-derived CDR1 and CDR2 are DFQATT and SNEGSKA (reference sequence). V was cut by 1 base and J by 5 bases, with 14 bases left in between. CDR3 size: 14 residues. The CDR3 DNA sequence: TGCAGTGCTAGAGGGGGTCAGGGATGGGAGACCCAGTACTTC. Translation: CSARGGQGWETQYF.

The J gene is TRBJ2-7, the V gene TRBV12-3 or TRBV12-4, with D perhaps being TRBD1 or TRBD2 (5 bases each). Trimming stripped 5 bases from V and 4 bases from J, with 15 bases between. The CDR3 loop spans 14 amino acids. For the CDR3, the DNA is TGTGCCAGCAGTGGGACCGAGCCAACTTACGAGCAGTACTTC. This encodes CASSGTEPTYEQYF.

CDR3 in DNA: TGTGCCAGCACCCAAGACAGGGTTGCCGGGGAGCTGTTTTTT. Translated, it gives CASTQDRVAGELFF. J is TRBJ2-2 and V is TRBV6-1, with 7 bases identical to TRBD1. The V gene end was trimmed by 7 bases and the J gene end by 6 bases; junction bases not matched to a gene: 8. This CDR3 is built from 14 residues. From germline, CDR1 is MNHNS and CDR2 SASEGT.

This clonotype has at least ten counts. The rearrangement links TRBV6-2 or TRBV6-3 to TRBJ2-7; TRBD2 aligns across 9 bases. Germline CDR1 MNHEY, CDR2 SVGEGT. J lost 2 bases, V lost 5 bases, and 7 bases had no gene match. The CDR3 spans 15 residues. For the CDR3, the DNA is TGTGCCAGCAGTCCGACCGGGACTAGCCCCTACGAGCAGTACTTC. This codes for CASSPTGTSPYEQYF.

This clonotype was recorded many times. The CDR3 region is CASKSGRVTGELFF. The CDR3 nucleotides read TGTGCCAGCAAGAGCGGGAGGGTCACCGGGGAGCTGTTTTTT. The chain employs TRBV12-3 or TRBV12-4 and TRBJ2-2; 10 bases are shared with TRBD2. The CDR3 spans 14 residues. V shed 7 bases, J shed 4 bases, and the junction held 3 bases outside the gene matches.

Ten or more counts support this clonotype. V usage is TRBV6-5 and J usage is TRBJ2-4; D is perhaps TRBD2 (6 bases). Between the trimmed V and J ends, which lost 2 bases and 0 bases, there was a span of 11 bases. The CDR3 has 16 residues. Germline CDR1 MNHEY, CDR2 SVGAGI. The CDR3 DNA follows: TGTGCCAGCAGTTACGCGGGGACCTTAGCCAAAAACATTCAGTACTTC. Translation gives CASSYAGTLAKNIQYF.

Many counts were recorded for this clonotype. The chain joins TRBV7-2 to TRBJ2-3; 7 bases align to TRBD2. The CDR3 is 15 amino acids. The germline gives CDR1 SGHTA, CDR2 FQGNSA. Trimming at V came to 4 bases and at J to 2 bases, leaving 6 bases not matched to a gene. Here the CDR3 DNA reads TGTGCCAGCAGCTACAACCGGGGGGACACAGATACGCAGTATTTT. Residues: CASSYNRGDTDTQYF.